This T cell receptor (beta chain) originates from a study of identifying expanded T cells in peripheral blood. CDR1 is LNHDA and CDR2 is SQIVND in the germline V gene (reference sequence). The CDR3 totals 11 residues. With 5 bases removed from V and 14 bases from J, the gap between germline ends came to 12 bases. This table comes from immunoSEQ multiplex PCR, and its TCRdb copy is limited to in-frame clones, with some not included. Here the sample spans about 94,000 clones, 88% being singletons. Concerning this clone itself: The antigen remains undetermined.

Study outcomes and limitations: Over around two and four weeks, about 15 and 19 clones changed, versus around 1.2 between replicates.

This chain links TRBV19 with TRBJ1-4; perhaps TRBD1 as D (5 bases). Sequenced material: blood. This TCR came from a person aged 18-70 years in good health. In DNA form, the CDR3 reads TGTGCCAGTAGTTACCAGGGTAGTCTGTTTTTT. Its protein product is CASSYQGSLFF.